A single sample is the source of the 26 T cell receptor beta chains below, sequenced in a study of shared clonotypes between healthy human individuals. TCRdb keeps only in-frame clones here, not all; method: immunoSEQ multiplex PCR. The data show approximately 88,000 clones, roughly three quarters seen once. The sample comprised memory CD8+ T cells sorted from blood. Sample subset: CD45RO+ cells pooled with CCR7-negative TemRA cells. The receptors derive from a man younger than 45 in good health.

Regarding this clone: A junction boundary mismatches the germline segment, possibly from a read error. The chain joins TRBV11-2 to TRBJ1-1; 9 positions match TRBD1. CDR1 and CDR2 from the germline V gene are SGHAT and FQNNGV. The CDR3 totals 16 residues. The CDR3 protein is CASSLGGTGSNAEAFF. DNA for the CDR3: TGTGCCAGCAGCTTAGGCGGGACAGGGTCGAACGCTGAAGCTTTCTTT.

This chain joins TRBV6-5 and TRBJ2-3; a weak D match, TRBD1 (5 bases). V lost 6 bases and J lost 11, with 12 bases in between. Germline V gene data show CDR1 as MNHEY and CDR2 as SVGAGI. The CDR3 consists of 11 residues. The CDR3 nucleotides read TGTGCCAGCAGCCAGGGCGGTTGGCAGTATTTT. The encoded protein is CASSQGGWQYF.

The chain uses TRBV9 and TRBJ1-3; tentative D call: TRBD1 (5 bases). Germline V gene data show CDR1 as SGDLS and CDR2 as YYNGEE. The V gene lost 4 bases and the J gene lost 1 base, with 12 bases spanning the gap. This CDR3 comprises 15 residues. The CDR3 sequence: CASSTQGYSGNTIYF. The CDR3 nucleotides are TGTGCCAGCAGCACCCAGGGTTATTCTGGAAACACCATATATTTT.

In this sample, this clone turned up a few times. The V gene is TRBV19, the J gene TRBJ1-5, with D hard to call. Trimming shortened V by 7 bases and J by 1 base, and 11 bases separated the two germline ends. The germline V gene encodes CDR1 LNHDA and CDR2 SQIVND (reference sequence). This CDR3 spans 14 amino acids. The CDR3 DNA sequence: TGTGCCAGTAAAGTGATGCGGAGCAATCAGCCCCAGCATTTT. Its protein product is CASKVMRSNQPQHF. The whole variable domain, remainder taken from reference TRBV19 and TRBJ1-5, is DGGITQSPKYLFRKEGQNVTLSCEQNLNHDAMYWYRQDPGQGLRLIYYSQIVNDFQKGDIAEGYSVSREKKESFPLTVTSAQKNPTAFYLCASKVMRSNQPQHFGDGTRLSIL.

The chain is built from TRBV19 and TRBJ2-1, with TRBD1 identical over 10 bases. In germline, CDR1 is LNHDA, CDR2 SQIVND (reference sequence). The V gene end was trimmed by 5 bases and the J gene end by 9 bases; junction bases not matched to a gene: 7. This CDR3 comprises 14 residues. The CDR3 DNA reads TGTGCCAGTAGTCCCCTGACAGGGGGCCCTGAGCAGTTCTTC. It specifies CASSPLTGGPEQFF.

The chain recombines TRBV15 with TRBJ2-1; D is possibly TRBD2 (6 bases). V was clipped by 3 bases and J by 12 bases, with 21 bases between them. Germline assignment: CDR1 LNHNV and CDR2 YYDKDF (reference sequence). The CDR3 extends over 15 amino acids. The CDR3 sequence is CATSSLASSPPGQFF. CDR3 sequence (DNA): TGTGCCACCAGCAGTCTAGCGTCCTCTCCCCCGGGGCAGTTCTTC.

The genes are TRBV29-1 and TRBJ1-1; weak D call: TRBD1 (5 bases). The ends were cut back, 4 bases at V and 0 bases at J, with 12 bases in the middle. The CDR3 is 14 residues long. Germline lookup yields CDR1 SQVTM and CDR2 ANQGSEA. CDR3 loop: CSVVGPAMNTEAFF. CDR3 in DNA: TGCAGCGTTGTGGGACCTGCCATGAACACTGAAGCTTTCTTT.

The CDR3 nucleotides are TGTGCCAGTAGTGTAAGTAGCGGGAGGGCGTACGAGCAGTACTTC. It yields the protein CASSVSSGRAYEQYF. V usage is TRBV19 and J usage is TRBJ2-7; TRBD2 matches at 11 bases. The CDR3 is 15 amino acids. From germline, CDR1 is LNHDA and CDR2 SQIVND (reference sequence). V was pared by 5 bases and J by 4 bases, with 7 bases of the junction left unmatched.

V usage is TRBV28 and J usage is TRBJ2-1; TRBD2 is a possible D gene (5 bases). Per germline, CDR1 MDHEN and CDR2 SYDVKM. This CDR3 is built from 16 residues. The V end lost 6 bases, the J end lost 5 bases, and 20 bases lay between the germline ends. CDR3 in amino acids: CASSESGKRVDNEQFF. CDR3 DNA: TGTGCCAGCAGCGAGTCGGGGAAAAGGGTGGACAATGAGCAGTTCTTC.

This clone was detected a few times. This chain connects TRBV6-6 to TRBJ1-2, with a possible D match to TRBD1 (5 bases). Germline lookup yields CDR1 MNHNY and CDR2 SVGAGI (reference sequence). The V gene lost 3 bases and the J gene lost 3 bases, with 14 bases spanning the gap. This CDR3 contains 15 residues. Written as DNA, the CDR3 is TGTGCCAGCAGTTATGTGGGGGTTCGGGACTATGGCTACACCTTC. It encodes CASSYVGVRDYGYTF.

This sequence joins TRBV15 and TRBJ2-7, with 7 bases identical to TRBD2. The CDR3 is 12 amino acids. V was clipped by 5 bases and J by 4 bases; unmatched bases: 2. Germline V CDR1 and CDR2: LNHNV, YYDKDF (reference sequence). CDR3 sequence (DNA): TGTGCCACCAGCCGGGACTATTACGAGCAGTACTTC. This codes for CATSRDYYEQYF.

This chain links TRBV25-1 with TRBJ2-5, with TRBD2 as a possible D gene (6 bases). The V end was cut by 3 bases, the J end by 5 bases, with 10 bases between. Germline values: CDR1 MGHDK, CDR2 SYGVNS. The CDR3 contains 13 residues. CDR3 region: CASSDPEGETQYF. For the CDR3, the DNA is TGTGCCAGCAGTGATCCGGAGGGGGAGACCCAGTACTTC.

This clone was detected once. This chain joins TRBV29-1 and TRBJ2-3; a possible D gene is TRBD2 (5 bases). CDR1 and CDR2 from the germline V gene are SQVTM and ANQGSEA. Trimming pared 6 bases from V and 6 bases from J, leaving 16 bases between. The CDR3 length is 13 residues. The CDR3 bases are TGCAGCGTCGAGGGTCCGTCTGTGGATACGCAGTATTTT. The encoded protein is CSVEGPSVDTQYF.

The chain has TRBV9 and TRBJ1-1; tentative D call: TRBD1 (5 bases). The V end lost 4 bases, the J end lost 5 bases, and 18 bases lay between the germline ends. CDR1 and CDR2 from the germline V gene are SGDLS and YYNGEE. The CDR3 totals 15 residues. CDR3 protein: CASSTGAGGGTEAFF. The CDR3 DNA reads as TGTGCCAGCAGCACCGGGGCCGGTGGTGGGACTGAAGCTTTCTTT.

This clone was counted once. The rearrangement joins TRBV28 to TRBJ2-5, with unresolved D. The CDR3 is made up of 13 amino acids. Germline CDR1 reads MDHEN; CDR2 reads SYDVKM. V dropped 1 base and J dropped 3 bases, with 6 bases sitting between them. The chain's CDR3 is CASSLLLEETQYF. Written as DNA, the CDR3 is TGTGCCAGCAGTTTATTATTGGAAGAGACCCAGTACTTC.

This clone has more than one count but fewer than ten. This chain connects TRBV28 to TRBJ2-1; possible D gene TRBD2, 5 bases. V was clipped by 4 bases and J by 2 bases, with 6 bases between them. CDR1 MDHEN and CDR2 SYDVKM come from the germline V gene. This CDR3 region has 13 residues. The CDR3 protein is CASSYGTYNEQFF. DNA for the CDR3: TGTGCCAGCAGTTACGGGACCTACAATGAGCAGTTCTTC.

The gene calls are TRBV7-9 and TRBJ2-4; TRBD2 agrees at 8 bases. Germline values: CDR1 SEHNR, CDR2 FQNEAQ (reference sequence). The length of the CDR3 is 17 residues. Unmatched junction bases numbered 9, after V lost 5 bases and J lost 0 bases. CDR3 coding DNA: TGTGCCAGCAGCCCAAGAGTGCTAGCGGGAGCCAAAAACATTCAGTACTTC. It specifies CASSPRVLAGAKNIQYF.

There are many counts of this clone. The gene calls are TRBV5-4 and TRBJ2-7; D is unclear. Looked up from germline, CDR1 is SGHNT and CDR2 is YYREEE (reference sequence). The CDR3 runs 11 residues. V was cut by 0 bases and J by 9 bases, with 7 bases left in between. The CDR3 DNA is TGTGCCAGCAGCTTGGGACTGGGGCAGTACTTC. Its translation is CASSLGLGQYF.

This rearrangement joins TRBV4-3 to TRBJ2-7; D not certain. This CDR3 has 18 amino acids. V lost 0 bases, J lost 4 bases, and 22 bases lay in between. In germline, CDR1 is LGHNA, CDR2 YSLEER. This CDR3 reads CASSQEFDGYTVVYEQYF. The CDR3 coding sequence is TGCGCCAGCAGCCAAGAATTTGATGGATATACGGTAGTATACGAGCAGTACTTC.

The CDR3 here is CASSTFSADTQYF. For the CDR3, the DNA is TGTGCCAGCAGCACTTTTAGCGCAGATACGCAGTATTTT. The chain links TRBV5-4 to TRBJ2-3; tentative D call: TRBD2 (5 bases). V lost 4 bases, J lost 4 bases, and 10 bases lay in between. The CDR3 runs 13 residues. Germline V gives CDR1 SGHNT, CDR2 YYREEE (reference sequence).

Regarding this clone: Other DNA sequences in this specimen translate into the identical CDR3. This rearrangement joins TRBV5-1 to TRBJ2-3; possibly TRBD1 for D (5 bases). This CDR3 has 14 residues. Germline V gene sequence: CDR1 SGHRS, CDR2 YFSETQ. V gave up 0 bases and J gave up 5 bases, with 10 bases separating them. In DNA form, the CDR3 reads TGCGCCAGCAGCTTGGGCCAGGGCCTAGATACGCAGTATTTT. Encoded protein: CASSLGQGLDTQYF.

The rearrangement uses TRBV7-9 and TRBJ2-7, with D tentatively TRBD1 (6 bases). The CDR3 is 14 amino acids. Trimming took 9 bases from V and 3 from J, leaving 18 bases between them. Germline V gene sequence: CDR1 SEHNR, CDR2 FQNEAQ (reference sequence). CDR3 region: CARRKQGTVYEQYF. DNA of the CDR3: TGTGCCAGAAGAAAACAGGGTACGGTCTACGAGCAGTACTTC.

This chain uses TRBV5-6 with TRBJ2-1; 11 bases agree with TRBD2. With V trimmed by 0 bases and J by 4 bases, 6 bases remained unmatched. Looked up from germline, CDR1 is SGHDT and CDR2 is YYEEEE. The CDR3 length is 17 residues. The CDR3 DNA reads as TGTGCCAGCAGCTTGGTAGCGGGAGGGCCTAGGTACAATGAGCAGTTCTTC. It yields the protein CASSLVAGGPRYNEQFF.

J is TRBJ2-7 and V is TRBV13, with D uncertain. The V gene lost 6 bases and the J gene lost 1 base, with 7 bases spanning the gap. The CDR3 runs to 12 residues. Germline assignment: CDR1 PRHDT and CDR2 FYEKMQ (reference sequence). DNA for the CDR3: TGTGCCAGCAGTTCTTTATCCTACGAGCAGTACTTC. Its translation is CASSSLSYEQYF.

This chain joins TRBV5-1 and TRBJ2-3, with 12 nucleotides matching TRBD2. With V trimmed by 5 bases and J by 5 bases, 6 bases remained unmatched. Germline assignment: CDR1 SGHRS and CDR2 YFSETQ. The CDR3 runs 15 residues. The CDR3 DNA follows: TGCGCCAGCAGAGAGACTAGCGGGAGTCAAGATACGCAGTATTTT. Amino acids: CASRETSGSQDTQYF.

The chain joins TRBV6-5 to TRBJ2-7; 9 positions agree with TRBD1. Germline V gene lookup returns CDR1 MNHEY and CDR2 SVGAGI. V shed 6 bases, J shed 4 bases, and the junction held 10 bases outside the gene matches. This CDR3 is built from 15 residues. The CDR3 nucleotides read TGTGCCAGCAGGAACCGGGACAGGGCGCTATACGAGCAGTACTTC. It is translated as CASRNRDRALYEQYF.